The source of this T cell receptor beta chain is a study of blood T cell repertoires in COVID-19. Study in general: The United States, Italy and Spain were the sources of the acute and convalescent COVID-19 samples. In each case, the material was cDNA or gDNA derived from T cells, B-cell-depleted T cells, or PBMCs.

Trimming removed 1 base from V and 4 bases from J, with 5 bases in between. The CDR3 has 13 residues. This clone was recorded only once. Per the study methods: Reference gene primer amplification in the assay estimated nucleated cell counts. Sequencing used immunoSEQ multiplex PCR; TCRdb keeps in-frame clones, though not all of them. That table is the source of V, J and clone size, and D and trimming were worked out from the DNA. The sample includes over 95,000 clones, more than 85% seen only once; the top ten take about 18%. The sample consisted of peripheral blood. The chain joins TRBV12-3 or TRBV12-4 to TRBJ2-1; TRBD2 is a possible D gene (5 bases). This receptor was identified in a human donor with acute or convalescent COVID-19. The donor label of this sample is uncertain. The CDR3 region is CASSLGTYNEQFF. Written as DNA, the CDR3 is TGTGCCAGCAGTTTAGGGACTTACAATGAGCAGTTCTTC.